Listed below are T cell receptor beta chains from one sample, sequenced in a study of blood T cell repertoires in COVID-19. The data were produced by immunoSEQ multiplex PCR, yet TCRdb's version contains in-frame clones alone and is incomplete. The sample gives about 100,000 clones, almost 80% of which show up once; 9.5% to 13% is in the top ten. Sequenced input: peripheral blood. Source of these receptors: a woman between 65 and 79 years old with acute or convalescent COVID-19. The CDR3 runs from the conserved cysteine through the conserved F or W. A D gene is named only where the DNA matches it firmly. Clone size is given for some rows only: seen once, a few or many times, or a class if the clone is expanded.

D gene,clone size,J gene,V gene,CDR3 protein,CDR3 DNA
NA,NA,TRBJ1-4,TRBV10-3,CAISEFGDANEKLFF,TGTGCCATCAGTGAGTTCGGAGACGCAAATGAAAAACTGTTTTTT
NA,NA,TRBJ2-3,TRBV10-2,CASSESWATDTQYF,TGCGCCAGCAGTGAGTCGTGGGCCACAGATACGCAGTATTTT
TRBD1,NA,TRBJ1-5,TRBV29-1,CSVGDRKDQPQHF,TGCAGCGTCGGGGACAGGAAAGATCAGCCCCAGCATTTT
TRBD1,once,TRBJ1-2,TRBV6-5,CASSSSRDSSYGYTF,TGTGCCAGCAGTTCCTCAAGGGACAGCTCCTATGGCTACACCTTC
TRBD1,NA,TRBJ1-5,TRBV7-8,CASSPWDRNNNQPQHF,TGTGCCAGCAGCCCGTGGGACAGGAATAATAATCAGCCCCAGCATTTT
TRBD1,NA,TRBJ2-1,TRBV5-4,CASSRADREFLEQFF,TGTGCCAGCAGCCGCGCGGACAGGGAGTTTCTTGAGCAGTTCTTC
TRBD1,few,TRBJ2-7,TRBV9,CASSGRDRPYEQYF,TGTGCCAGCAGCGGCCGGGACAGACCCTACGAGCAGTACTTC
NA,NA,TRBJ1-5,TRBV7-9,CASSPVSDLVSLEHF,TGTGCCAGCAGCCCAGTGTCAGACTTAGTGTCCCTAGAGCATTTT
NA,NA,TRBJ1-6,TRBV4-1,CASSQEGARSPLHF,TGCGCCAGCAGCCAAGAGGGGGCGCGTTCACCCCTCCACTTT
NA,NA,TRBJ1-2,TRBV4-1,CASSLGPREFYGYTF,TGCGCCAGCAGCCTCGGGCCGAGGGAGTTCTATGGCTACACCTTC
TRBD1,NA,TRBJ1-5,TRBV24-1,CATRGTGGNQPQHF,TGTGCCACCAGGGGGACAGGGGGCAATCAGCCCCAGCATTTT
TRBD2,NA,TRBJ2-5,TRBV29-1,CSVLAGGQKTQYF,TGCAGCGTCCTAGCGGGGGGGCAGAAGACCCAGTACTTC
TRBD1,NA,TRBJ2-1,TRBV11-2,CASSSRGQTHEQFF,TGTGCCAGCAGCTCTAGGGGACAGACGCATGAGCAGTTCTTC
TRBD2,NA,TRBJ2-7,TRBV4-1,CASSQTLAGGSYEQYF,TGCGCCAGCAGCCAAACACTAGCGGGGGGATCCTACGAGCAGTACTTC
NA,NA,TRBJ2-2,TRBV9,CASSVVQVSDSNTGELFF,TGTGCCAGCAGCGTAGTGCAGGTGTCGGATTCGAACACCGGGGAGCTGTTTTTT
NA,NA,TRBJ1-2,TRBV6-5,CASSYPGRGTNGYTF,TGTGCCAGCAGTTACCCTGGTAGGGGAACGAATGGCTACACCTTC
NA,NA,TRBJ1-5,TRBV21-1,CASSIVQPQHF,TGTGCCAGCAGCATAGTACAGCCCCAGCATTTT
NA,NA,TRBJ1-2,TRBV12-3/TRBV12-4,CASSLYPYGYTF,TGTGCCAGCAGTTTATATCCGTATGGCTACACCTTC
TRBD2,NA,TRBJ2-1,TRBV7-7,CASSLGGLAGPNRQFF,TGTGCCAGCAGCTTAGGGGGACTAGCGGGGCCCAATAGGCAGTTCTTC
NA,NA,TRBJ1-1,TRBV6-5,CASSYGRGMNTEAFF,TGTGCCAGCAGTTACGGGCGGGGAATGAACACTGAAGCTTTCTTT
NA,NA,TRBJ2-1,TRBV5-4,CASSLWGVYNEQFF,TGTGCCAGCAGCTTGTGGGGAGTGTACAATGAGCAGTTCTTC
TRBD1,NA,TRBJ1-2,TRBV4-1,CASSLRQGYGYTF,TGCGCCAGCAGCCTCCGACAGGGCTATGGCTACACCTTC